Listed here are 5 T cell receptor beta chains from one sample, sequenced in a study of T cells in localized non-small cell lung cancer (TCRdb year 2020). The receptor library was made with the immunoSEQ multiplex PCR assay. TCRdb provides this immuneACCESS table in a form limited to in-frame rearrangements. Some clones are lacking; in checked studies, under half of them reflect an unresolved V gene, and why the rest are absent is not known. This sample comprises more than 20,000 clones, about 88% of them detected only once. The top ten hold 25% to 30% of the sample. The material sequenced was peripheral blood, taken before any cancer treatment. The receptors were gathered from a male donor at least 60 years old with stage I squamous cell lung carcinoma.

This clone was found once. V and J are TRBV5-4 and TRBJ1-1; tentative D call: TRBD1 (5 bases). The ends were cut back, 4 bases at V and 3 bases at J, with 16 bases in the middle. Germline CDR1 SGHNT, CDR2 YYREEE (reference sequence). This CDR3 has 15 amino acids. The DNA of the CDR3 is TGTGCCAGCAGCCTAGGGCTGGCGGGGGACACTGAAGCTTTCTTT. Amino acid sequence: CASSLGLAGDTEAFF.

J is TRBJ2-5 and V is TRBV7-6; D remains ambiguous. Germline-derived CDR1 and CDR2 are SGHVS and FNYEAQ. Trimming stripped 5 bases from V and 7 bases from J, with 14 bases between. The CDR3 has 13 residues. The CDR3 loop reads CASSVKIGGTQYF. CDR3 coding DNA: TGTGCCAGCAGCGTCAAGATTGGTGGGACCCAGTACTTC.

The rearrangement uses TRBV5-1 and TRBJ1-1; a possible D gene is TRBD1 (6 bases). This CDR3 has 14 amino acids. V lost 0 bases and J 2 bases, leaving 8 bases between the germline ends. Germline V gives CDR1 SGHRS, CDR2 YFSETQ. CDR3 in DNA: TGCGCCAGCAGCTTGGGGACAGTTAACACTGAAGCTTTCTTT. This codes for CASSLGTVNTEAFF.

CDR3 amino acids: CASMGRDPFGTQYF. CDR3 nucleotide sequence: TGTGCCAGCATGGGGCGGGACCCGTTCGGAACGCAGTATTTT. The gene calls are TRBV14 and TRBJ2-3, with a possible D match to TRBD2 (6 bases). Trimming cost V 7 bases and J 9 bases, with 20 bases left between them. Germline V gene lookup returns CDR1 SGHDN and CDR2 FVKESK. The CDR3 length is 14 residues. The full variable domain, rest sourced from reference TRBV14 and TRBJ2-3, is EAGVTQFPSHSVIEKGQTVTLRCDPISGHDNLYWYRRVMGKEIKFLLHFVKESKQDESGMPNNRFLAERTGGTYSTLKVQPAELEDSGVYFCASMGRDPFGTQYFGPGTRLTVL.

The chain couples TRBV18 to TRBJ2-2; 9 nucleotides agree with TRBD1. Germline trimming cut 5 bases from V and 4 bases from J; bases unmatched to any gene: 8. The CDR3 runs 16 residues. Germline-derived CDR1 and CDR2 are KGHSH and LQKENI. This chain's CDR3 is CASSTAQGAGTGELFF. The CDR3 region has the DNA TGTGCCAGCTCAACCGCACAGGGGGCAGGCACCGGGGAGCTGTTTTTT.